A selection of T cell receptor beta chains follows, all from one sample in a study of cytomegalovirus exposure and HLA in healthy donors. TCRdb's copy holds only in-frame clones and misses some; the assay was immunoSEQ multiplex PCR. The sample contains 140,000 or so clones, roughly 92% of which appear only once. The sample was PBMCs. The receptors derive from a man aged 18 to 30 in good health and CMV-seronegative. Each CDR3 is given with its conserved first and last residue.

J gene	V gene	CDR3 protein
TRBJ1-5	TRBV20-1	CSASSNQPQHF
TRBJ1-2	TRBV4-1	CASSQDQQGGYYGYTF
TRBJ2-3	TRBV9	CASSVSSQLADTQYF
TRBJ2-2	TRBV6-1	CASSDRQGFFTGELFF
TRBJ2-1	TRBV4-1	CASSQPLRGGWNEQFF
TRBJ2-3	TRBV7-9	CASTLSGLGGTGTQYF
TRBJ2-1	TRBV7-6	CASSLRGGAGEQFF
TRBJ1-1	TRBV25-1	CASSAARGRVTEAFF
TRBJ2-1	TRBV5-1	CASSQLAGGPSSYNEQFF
TRBJ1-1	TRBV28	CASSFPRGARLTEAFF
TRBJ1-3	TRBV7-6	CASSLARQGFSGNTIYF
TRBJ1-1	TRBV11-3	CASSPGVGRPLKAFF
TRBJ1-2	TRBV5-1	CASSLGEGGYTF
TRBJ1-1	TRBV30	CAWSPGGTEAFF
TRBJ2-1	TRBV4-2	CASSHSGTSGTSSYNEQFF
TRBJ2-4	TRBV4-1	CASSPPVITSGGAKNIQYF
TRBJ1-3	TRBV9	CASSEYPSLGNTIYF
TRBJ1-1	TRBV6-5	CASRQGFPTEAFF
TRBJ2-1	TRBV10-3	CAISESRLAGVGYEQFF
TRBJ1-5	TRBV19	CASTDRGYSNQPQHF
TRBJ1-2	TRBV7-8	CASSLGTANNYGYTF
TRBJ1-5	TRBV30	CAWRGQADQPQHF
TRBJ2-5	TRBV28	CASSPDWSTQYF
TRBJ1-6	TRBV5-8	CAGQTLQGRQNSPLHF
TRBJ1-4	TRBV6-5	CASRGQVGEKLFF
TRBJ1-1	TRBV6-4	CASSLEVNTEAFF
TRBJ2-7	TRBV6-6	CASRPSGGPNYEQYF
TRBJ1-1	TRBV15	CATSPEGTEAFF
TRBJ1-3	TRBV9	CASSGGAPTTIYF
TRBJ1-1	TRBV27	CASSLGTGLNTEAFF
TRBJ1-5	TRBV19	CASNRAELSNQPQHF
TRBJ1-1	TRBV4-1	CASSQERSTEAFF
TRBJ1-4	TRBV5-1	CASSSGSAPANEKLFF
TRBJ1-2	TRBV7-2	CASSSVGGNYGYTF
TRBJ1-2	TRBV14	CASSQDYSHGYTF
TRBJ1-2	TRBV19	CASLDSYYGYTF
TRBJ2-1	TRBV30	CAWSVTGIPPYNEQFF
TRBJ1-3	TRBV10-3	CAISETKQGAQNGNTIYF
TRBJ2-3	TRBV9	CASSVPLDGRGATDTQYF
TRBJ1-5	TRBV2	CASSAGGGYDNQPQHF
TRBJ1-3	TRBV5-1	CASSWGQGNTIYF
TRBJ2-7	TRBV9	CASSVVSDRYEQYF
TRBJ1-1	TRBV5-1	CASSLNTEAFF
TRBJ2-1	TRBV10-1	CASSESRKGSGGNEQFF
TRBJ2-1	TRBV9	CASSVDPLREQFF
TRBJ2-1	TRBV6-1	CASSGSIGTSVPFF
TRBJ2-2	TRBV5-4	CASSVRAGANTGELFF
TRBJ2-3	TRBV7-2	CASSLKPHTDTQYF
TRBJ2-1	TRBV6-5	CASSPGSLSYNEQFF
TRBJ1-6	TRBV7-9	CASSLGGSYSPLHF
TRBJ1-2	TRBV4-1	CASSQEFGEGQSYGYTF
TRBJ2-5	TRBV18	CASSGGAETQYF
TRBJ2-5	TRBV4-1	CASSLRNSGGDIQETQYF
TRBJ2-5	TRBV27	CASSKQTGGETQYF
TRBJ2-5	TRBV14	CASSPWGQEETQYF
TRBJ2-3	TRBV6-4	CASSDSGGATDTQYF
TRBJ1-5	TRBV19	CASSIQGSNQPQHF
TRBJ2-1	TRBV30	CAWDPLGRSEQFF
TRBJ1-4	TRBV18	CASSQNRDISEKLFF